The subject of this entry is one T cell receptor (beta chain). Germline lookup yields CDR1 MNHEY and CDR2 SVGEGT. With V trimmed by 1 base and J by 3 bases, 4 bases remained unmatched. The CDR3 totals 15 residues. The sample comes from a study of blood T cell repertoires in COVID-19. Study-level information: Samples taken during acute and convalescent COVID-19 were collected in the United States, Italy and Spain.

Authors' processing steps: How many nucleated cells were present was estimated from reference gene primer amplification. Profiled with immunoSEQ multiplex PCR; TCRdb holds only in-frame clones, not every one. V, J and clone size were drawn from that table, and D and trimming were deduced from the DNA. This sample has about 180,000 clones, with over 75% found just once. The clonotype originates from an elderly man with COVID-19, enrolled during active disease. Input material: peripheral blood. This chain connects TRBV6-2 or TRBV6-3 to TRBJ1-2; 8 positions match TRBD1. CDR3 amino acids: CASSYWDRHHYGYTF. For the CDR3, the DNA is TGTGCCAGCAGTTACTGGGACAGGCACCACTATGGCTACACCTTC.